This T cell receptor beta chain was documented in a study of beta chain features in type 1 diabetes. About the study: Similarity in age, gender and cell yields was seen between patients and healthy donors. The samples had 107,917,701 sorted cells examined in all. Study observations and caveats: TCRB CDR3s from Type 1 diabetes patients were moderately but significantly shorter in all four CD4+ subsets. VDJ junctions in type 1 diabetes patients carried more deletions and fewer insertions.

The CDR3 sequence is 16 residues long. The V gene end was trimmed by 6 bases and the J gene end by 7 bases; junction bases not matched to a gene: 9. Germline CDR1 and CDR2: MDHEN and SYDVKM. cDNA synthesis used the whole RNA isolate, giving expressed TCRB sequences. The method was immunoSEQ multiplex PCR; TCRdb's version includes in-frame clones alone and lacks a portion of them. The sample comprises hundreds of thousands of clones, over 13% of which are singletons, and less than 0.04% rests with the top ten. Comment on this clone: Its antigen is undetermined.

Sequencing used naive CD4+ T cells from blood. The sequence derives from a young man with type 1 diabetes. The chain joins TRBV28 to TRBJ2-1, with 13 bases identical to TRBD2. The DNA for the CDR3 is TGTGCCAGCAGACGCCTACTAGCGGGGGGGATGAATGAGCAGTTCTTC. Its translation is CASRRLLAGGMNEQFF.